Presented here are 9 T cell receptor beta chains from one specimen sequenced in a study of patients and donors after allogeneic stem cell transplantation. TCRdb analysed the RT-PCR reads with MiXCR anew, one entry per CDR3 protein. The sample lists approximately 210,000 distinct CDR3 sequences; 41% were seen once. Input material: blood, either unsorted or a sorted T cell fraction (not recorded which). These receptors came from a human donor who was either an allogeneic HSCT recipient or a stem cell or donor lymphocyte infusion donor (not recorded which). It is not recorded whose cells these are; they may come from a transplant donor.

The genes are TRBV5-1 and TRBJ1-1; 8 bases agree with TRBD1. Germline CDR1 reads SGHRS; CDR2 reads YFSETQ. After removal of 4 bases from V and 7 bases from J, the junction contained 9 bases not matched to a gene. This CDR3 region has 14 residues. The CDR3 DNA follows: TGCGCCAGCAGCCTGGACAGGGCTAGGGATGAAGCTTTCTTT. Translation gives CASSLDRARDEAFF.

The chain couples TRBV27 to TRBJ2-1, with D perhaps TRBD1 (5 bases). This CDR3 has 12 amino acids. Between the trimmed V and J ends, which lost 6 bases and 5 bases, there was a span of 8 bases. Germline CDR1 MNHEY, CDR2 SMNVEV (reference sequence). The CDR3 loop is CASSQGNNEQFF. The CDR3 DNA reads TGTGCCAGCAGCCAGGGTAACAATGAGCAGTTCTTC.

The chain joins TRBV5-1 to TRBJ2-2; 9 nucleotides agree with TRBD1. The length of the CDR3 is 16 residues. From germline, CDR1 is SGHRS and CDR2 YFSETQ. Trimming at V came to 4 bases and at J to 5 bases, leaving 9 bases not matched to a gene. The CDR3 protein is CASSPQDRGVTGELFF. The DNA for the CDR3 is TGCGCCAGCAGCCCTCAGGACAGGGGAGTAACCGGGGAGCTGTTTTTT. The full variable domain, with the rest looked up from reference TRBV5-1 and TRBJ2-2, is KAGVTQTPRYLIKTRGQQVTLSCSPISGHRSVSWYQQTPGQGLQFLFEYFSETQRNKGNFPGRFSGRQFSNSRSEMNVSTLELGDSALYLCASSPQDRGVTGELFFGEGSRLTVL.

The rearrangement links TRBV15 to TRBJ1-1; no reliable D call. V dropped 0 bases and J dropped 10 bases, with 6 bases sitting between them. This CDR3 has 11 amino acids. The germline gives CDR1 LNHNV, CDR2 YYDKDF (reference sequence). In DNA, the CDR3 is TGTGCCACCAGCAGAGAGTCAAGAGCTTTCTTT. Translating it yields CATSRESRAFF.

This clonotype was seen only a few times. This chain uses TRBV12-3 or TRBV12-4 with TRBJ1-2; D gene ambiguous. There are 13 residues in the CDR3. V was shortened by 6 bases and J by 3 bases, with 11 bases between the two germline ends. The chain's CDR3 is CASSPDGYYGYTF. In DNA form, the CDR3 reads TGTGCCAGCAGCCCGGACGGCTACTATGGCTACACCTTC.

V gene TRBV28 combines with J gene TRBJ2-7; D is possibly TRBD2 (6 bases). Germline V CDR1 and CDR2: MDHEN, SYDVKM. V lost 7 bases and J lost 7, with 20 bases in between. This CDR3 contains 14 residues. CDR3 DNA: TGTGCCAGCACCCCGGGCCTAATCGCGGGGGAGCAGTACTTC. Residues: CASTPGLIAGEQYF.

The chain combines TRBV7-2 with TRBJ1-1, with a tentative D call TRBD1 (5 bases). Germline lookup yields CDR1 SGHTA and CDR2 FQGNSA. Trimming stripped 4 bases from V and 6 bases from J, with 9 bases between. The CDR3 is 12 amino acids. The CDR3: CASSSTGSEAFF. CDR3 coding DNA: TGTGCCAGCAGCTCAACAGGCTCTGAAGCTTTCTTT.

The chain carries TRBV9 and TRBJ1-2; no clear D gene. V gave up 3 bases and J gave up 1 base, with 7 bases separating them. CDR1 and CDR2 from the germline V gene are SGDLS and YYNGEE. The CDR3 covers 13 residues. The CDR3 is CASSEAVNYGYTF. CDR3 DNA sequence: TGTGCCAGCAGCGAGGCCGTTAACTATGGCTACACCTTC.

A few counts support this clonotype. V usage is TRBV12-3 or TRBV12-4 and J usage is TRBJ1-2; D remains ambiguous. The CDR3 consists of 14 residues. V dropped 3 bases and J dropped 3 bases, with 11 bases sitting between them. The CDR3 reads CASSFSTVYYGYTF. DNA of the CDR3: TGTGCCAGCAGTTTCTCCACAGTCTACTATGGCTACACCTTC.